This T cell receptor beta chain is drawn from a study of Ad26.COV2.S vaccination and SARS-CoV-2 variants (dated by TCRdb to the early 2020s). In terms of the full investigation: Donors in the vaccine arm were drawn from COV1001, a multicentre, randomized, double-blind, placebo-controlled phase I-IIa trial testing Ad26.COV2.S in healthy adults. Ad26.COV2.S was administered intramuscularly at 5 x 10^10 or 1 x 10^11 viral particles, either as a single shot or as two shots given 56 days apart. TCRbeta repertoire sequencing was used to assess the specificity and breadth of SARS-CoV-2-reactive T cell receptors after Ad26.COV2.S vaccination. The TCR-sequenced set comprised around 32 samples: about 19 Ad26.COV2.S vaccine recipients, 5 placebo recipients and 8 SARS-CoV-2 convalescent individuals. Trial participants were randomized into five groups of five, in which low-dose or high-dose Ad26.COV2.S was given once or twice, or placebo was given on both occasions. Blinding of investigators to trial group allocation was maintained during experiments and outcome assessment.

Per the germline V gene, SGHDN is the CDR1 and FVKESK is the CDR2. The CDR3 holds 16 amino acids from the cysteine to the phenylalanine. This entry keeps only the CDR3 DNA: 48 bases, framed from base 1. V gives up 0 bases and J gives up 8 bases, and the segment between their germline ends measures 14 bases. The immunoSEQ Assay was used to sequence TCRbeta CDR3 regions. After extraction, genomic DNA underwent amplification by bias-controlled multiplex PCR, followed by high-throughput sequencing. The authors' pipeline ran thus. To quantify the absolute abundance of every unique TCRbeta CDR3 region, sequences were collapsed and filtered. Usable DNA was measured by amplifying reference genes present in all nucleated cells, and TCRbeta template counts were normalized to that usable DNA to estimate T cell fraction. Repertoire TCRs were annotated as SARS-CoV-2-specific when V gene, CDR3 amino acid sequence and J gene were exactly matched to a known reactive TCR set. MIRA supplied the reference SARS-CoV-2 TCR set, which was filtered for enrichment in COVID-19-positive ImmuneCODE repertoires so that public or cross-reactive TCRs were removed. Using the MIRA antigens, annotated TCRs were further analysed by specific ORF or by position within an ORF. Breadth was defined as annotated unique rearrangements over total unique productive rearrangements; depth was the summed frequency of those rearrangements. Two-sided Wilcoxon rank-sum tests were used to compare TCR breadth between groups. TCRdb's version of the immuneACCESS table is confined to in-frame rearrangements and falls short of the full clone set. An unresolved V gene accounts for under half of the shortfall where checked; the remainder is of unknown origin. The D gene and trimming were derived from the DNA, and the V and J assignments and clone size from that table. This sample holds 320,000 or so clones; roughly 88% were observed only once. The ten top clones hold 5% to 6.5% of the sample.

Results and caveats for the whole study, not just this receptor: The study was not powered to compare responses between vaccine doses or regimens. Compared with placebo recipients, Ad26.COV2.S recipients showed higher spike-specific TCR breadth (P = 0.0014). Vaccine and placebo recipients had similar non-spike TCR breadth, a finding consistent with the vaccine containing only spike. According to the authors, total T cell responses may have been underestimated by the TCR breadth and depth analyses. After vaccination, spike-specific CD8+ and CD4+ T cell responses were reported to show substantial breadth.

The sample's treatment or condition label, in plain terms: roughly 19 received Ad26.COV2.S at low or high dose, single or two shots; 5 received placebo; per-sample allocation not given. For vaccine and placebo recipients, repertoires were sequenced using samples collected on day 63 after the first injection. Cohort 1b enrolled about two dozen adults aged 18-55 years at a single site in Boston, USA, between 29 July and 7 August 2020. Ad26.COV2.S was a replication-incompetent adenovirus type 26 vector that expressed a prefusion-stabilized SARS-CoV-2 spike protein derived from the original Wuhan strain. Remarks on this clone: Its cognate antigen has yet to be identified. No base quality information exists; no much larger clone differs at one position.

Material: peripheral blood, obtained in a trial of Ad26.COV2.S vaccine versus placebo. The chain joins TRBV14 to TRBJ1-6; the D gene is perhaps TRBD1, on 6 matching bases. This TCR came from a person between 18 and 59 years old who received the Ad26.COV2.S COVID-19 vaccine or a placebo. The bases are TGTGCCAGCAGCCAAGAGGCAGGGGCCGGTTATTCACCCCTCCACTTT. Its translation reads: CASSQEAGAGYSPLHF.